This T cell receptor beta chain was retrieved from a study of blood T cells in healthy people across ages. Alongside a J-beta primer mix, a sample-barcoded 5' primer served in a second PCR lasting about 6 to 12 cycles. A 12-random-nucleotide template-switch adaptor tagged each cDNA molecule. Sequencing of every sample gave 3 million or more CDR3-containing paired-end reads. TCRdb re-called the 5' RACE reads with MiXCR, one entry per CDR3 protein. This sample carries around 2 million distinct CDR3 sequences, roughly two fifths of them seen once, and the ten largest clones take about 21%. Concerning this clonotype: As yet, its antigen is unknown.

Germline V gives CDR1 SGDLS, CDR2 YYNGEE. The V and J ends lost 2 bases and 5 bases respectively, with 11 bases between them. This CDR3 has 14 residues. Overall study results and limits: With naive T cell percentage, TCR beta diversity showed a strong correlation. PBMCs went unsorted, and a conclusive naive versus antigen-experienced comparison was therefore prevented.

The sequencing sample was made of blood. The gene calls are TRBV9 and TRBJ2-1; possibly TRBD1 for D (6 bases). This clonotype was obtained from a human donor in good health. CDR3 sequence reads: CASSVRQANNEQFF. DNA for the CDR3: TGTGCCAGCAGCGTTCGACAGGCCAACAATGAGCAGTTCTTC.